These 27 T cell receptor beta chains originate from one sample sequenced in a study of cytomegalovirus exposure and HLA in healthy donors. Use of 60 Vbeta and 13 Jbeta primers characterized the PCR. Libraries were prepared by immunoSEQ multiplex PCR; TCRdb keeps only in-frame clonotypes and omits some of them. Of about 55,000 clones in the sample, roughly 71% are singletons; the top ten hold about 35%. Material for sequencing was PBMCs. The source of these receptors is a man aged 35-49 years in good health and CMV-seropositive.

This sequence joins TRBV5-1 and TRBJ1-4; 9 bases map to TRBD1. V was clipped by 3 bases and J by 8 bases; unmatched bases: 11. The CDR3 totals 16 residues. Per the germline V gene, CDR1 is SGHRS and CDR2 is YFSETQ. The CDR3 loop reads CASSSEGQGLNEKLFF. CDR3 in DNA: TGCGCCAGCAGCTCCGAGGGACAGGGACTAAACGAAAAACTGTTTTTT.

V usage is TRBV14 and J usage is TRBJ2-1, with 9 bases identical to TRBD2. CDR3 length: 18 residues. V shed 0 bases and J 4 bases; nucleotides not matched to a gene: 10. Looked up from germline, CDR1 is SGHDN and CDR2 is FVKESK. The CDR3 DNA follows: TGTGCCAGCAGCCAAGATCAAAAGGCTAGCGGGAATTACAATGAGCAGTTCTTC. This encodes CASSQDQKASGNYNEQFF.

This sequence joins TRBV5-1 and TRBJ2-7; D is unclear. The germline CDR1 and CDR2 sequences are SGHRS and YFSETQ. The V and J ends lost 0 bases and 1 base respectively, with 8 bases between them. The CDR3 is 14 amino acids. CDR3 sequence (DNA): TGCGCCAGCAGCTTGGTCGGCGGTTCCTACGAGCAGTACTTC. As protein: CASSLVGGSYEQYF.

The J gene is TRBJ2-3, the V gene TRBV19; TRBD2 is a possible D gene (5 bases). Between the trimmed V and J ends, which lost 1 base and 5 bases, there was a span of 7 bases. Germline loops: CDR1 LNHDA, CDR2 SQIVND (reference sequence). The CDR3 runs to 13 residues. This chain's CDR3 is CASSIGGGDTQYF. The CDR3 nucleotides are TGTGCCAGTAGTATAGGCGGAGGAGATACGCAGTATTTT.

The rearrangement links TRBV5-4 to TRBJ2-3; 7 bases fit TRBD2. The ends lost 9 bases at V and 2 bases at J; junction bases unmatched: 9. The CDR3 is 14 amino acids. The V gene's germline CDR1 is SGHNT and CDR2 YYREEE (reference sequence). Written as DNA, the CDR3 is TGTGCCACCCGGCGGGAGACTGTCACAGATACGCAGTATTTT. It translates to CATRRETVTDTQYF.

V and J are TRBV6-6 and TRBJ2-6; D is unresolved. Germline V gives CDR1 MNHNY, CDR2 SVGAGI (reference sequence). V lost 3 bases, J lost 1 base, and 7 bases lay in between. The length of the CDR3 is 15 residues. CDR3 nucleotides: TGTGCCAGCAGTTATTCTCAGTCTGGGGCCAACGTCCTGACTTTC. It translates to CASSYSQSGANVLTF.

This sequence joins TRBV2 and TRBJ2-1; TRBD2 matches 10 bases. Germline CDR1 reads SNHLY; CDR2 reads FYNNEI. The CDR3 totals 15 residues. V was clipped by 4 bases and J by 2 bases; unmatched bases: 2. CDR3 nucleotides: TGTGCCAGCAGTGCAACTAGCGGGGCCTACAATGAGCAGTTCTTC. Translated: CASSATSGAYNEQFF.

The chain has TRBV5-1 and TRBJ1-2; 8 nucleotides agree with TRBD1. This CDR3 comprises 14 residues. Germline-derived CDR1 and CDR2 are SGHRS and YFSETQ. Trimming took 2 bases from V and 9 from J; bases not matched to a gene: 9. The DNA for the CDR3 is TGCGCCAGCAGCTTAGGACAGGGTCGGATACGCTACACCTTC. Protein product: CASSLGQGRIRYTF.

This rearrangement joins TRBV18 to TRBJ1-5, with TRBD1 matching over 7 bases. V gave up 6 bases and J gave up 0 bases; unmatched junction bases: 5. The CDR3 has 15 amino acids. CDR1 is KGHSH and CDR2 is LQKENI in the germline V gene. For the CDR3, the DNA is TGTGCCAGCTCTCTCACAGGGGTTAGCAATCAGCCCCAGCATTTT. Translating it yields CASSLTGVSNQPQHF. Variable domain in full (rest from reference TRBV18 and TRBJ1-5): NAGVMQNPRHLVRRRGQEARLRCSPMKGHSHVYWYRQLPEEGLKFMVYLQKENIIDESGMPKERFSAEFPKEGPSILRIQQVVRGDSAAYFCASSLTGVSNQPQHFGDGTRLSIL.

The chain combines TRBV4-3 with TRBJ1-4; D not resolved. The CDR3 is 13 residues long. Per germline, CDR1 LGHNA and CDR2 YSLEER. V was cut by 4 bases and J by 5 bases, with 8 bases left in between. CDR3 nucleotide sequence: TGCGCCAGCAGCCCGGGTTTAAATGAAAAACTGTTTTTT. As protein: CASSPGLNEKLFF.

This chain joins TRBV2 and TRBJ2-7; D is possibly TRBD2 (5 bases). The CDR3 has 13 residues. Germline CDR1 reads SNHLY; CDR2 reads FYNNEI. The V and J ends lost 11 bases and 5 bases respectively, with 19 bases between them. CDR3: CAVRLSGRNEQYF. DNA of the CDR3: TGTGCCGTTCGACTATCGGGTCGGAACGAGCAGTACTTC. The variable domain in full, completed from reference TRBV2 and TRBJ2-7, reads EPEVTQTPSHQVTQMGQEVILRCVPISNHLYFYWYRQILGQKVEFLVSFYNNEISEKSEIFDDQFSVERPDGSNFTLKIRSTKLEDSAMYFCAVRLSGRNEQYFGPGTRLTVT.

This clone showed up just a few times. The J gene is TRBJ1-4, the V gene TRBV7-9, with 7 nucleotides matching TRBD1. In germline, CDR1 is SEHNR, CDR2 FQNEAQ (reference sequence). Trimming at V came to 5 bases and at J to 6 bases, leaving 6 bases not matched to a gene. CDR3 length equals 14 residues. CDR3 protein: CASSVTGADEKLFF. CDR3 in DNA: TGTGCCAGCAGCGTTACAGGGGCGGATGAAAAACTGTTTTTT.

A word on this clone: The junction shows a germline mismatch at one end, possibly a read error. V is TRBV7-7 and J is TRBJ1-5; 7 bases map to TRBD1. The CDR3 runs to 20 residues. Germline-derived CDR1 and CDR2 are SSHAT and FNYEAQ (reference sequence). CDR3 bases: TGTGCTAGCAGACCTCGGACAGGAGGCCCTGGGGGGATAGGCAATCAGCCCCAGCATTTT. Encoded protein: CASRPRTGGPGGIGNQPQHF.

This clone showed up just once. CDR3 region: CATVDNYNSPLHF. In DNA form, the CDR3 reads TGTGCCACCGTTGACAACTATAATTCACCCCTCCACTTT. The J gene is TRBJ1-6, the V gene TRBV6-1; D ambiguous. Trimming left V 10 bases short and J 3 bases short, with 10 bases between. The CDR3 is made up of 13 amino acids. Germline values: CDR1 MNHNS, CDR2 SASEGT.

This clone turned up a few times. This chain connects TRBV7-5 to TRBJ2-7; the table's D gene call, TRBD1, was not cross checked with the DNA. TRBV7-5 is marked as a pseudogene. CDR3 length: 18 residues. Here the CDR3 reads CVRSSMLGTGFVPYEQYF. The CDR3 region has the DNA TGTGTCAGAAGCTCCATGCTAGGGACAGGGTTTGTCCCCTACGAGCAGTACTTC.

This clone was detected only once. The chain uses TRBV7-6 and TRBJ1-5, with TRBD1 matching 8 bases. V was pared by 4 bases and J by 0 bases, with 2 bases of the junction left unmatched. The CDR3 consists of 15 residues. Germline V lookup: CDR1 SGHVS, CDR2 FNYEAQ. The CDR3 DNA follows: TGTGCCAGCAGCTCACAGGGGGATAGCAATCAGCCCCAGCATTTT. Its protein is CASSSQGDSNQPQHF.

This rearrangement joins TRBV4-1 to TRBJ2-3; 7 bases line up with TRBD2. The V and J ends lost 3 bases and 4 bases, in that order; junction bases with no gene match: 10. This CDR3 region has 16 residues. Germline V CDR1 and CDR2: MGHRA, YSYEKL. The CDR3 DNA sequence: TGCGCCAGCAGCCAGAGAGCCGCGGGGGAGGCAGATACGCAGTATTTT. It is translated as CASSQRAAGEADTQYF.

In its sample, this clone was seen a few times. V gene TRBV2 combines with J gene TRBJ1-3; D not certain. Between the trimmed V and J ends, which lost 6 bases and 2 bases, there was a span of 11 bases. Germline loops: CDR1 SNHLY, CDR2 FYNNEI. CDR3 length: 14 amino acids. CDR3 residues: CASRENRAGNTIYF. The DNA of the CDR3 is TGTGCCAGCAGGGAAAACAGAGCTGGAAACACCATATATTTT.

The rearrangement links TRBV6-5 to TRBJ1-4; D gene unclear. The germline V gene has CDR1 MNHEY and CDR2 SVGAGI. The CDR3 runs to 14 residues. Trimming pared 2 bases from V and 5 bases from J, leaving 9 bases between. The CDR3, as DNA: TGTGCCAGCAGTTACGCCAGGTTCAATGAAAAACTGTTTTTT. This sequence encodes CASSYARFNEKLFF.

The chain recombines TRBV29-1 with TRBJ2-5, with 10 bases that match TRBD1. This CDR3 is built from 17 residues. V shed 4 bases and J 0 bases; nucleotides not matched to a gene: 11. CDR1 SQVTM and CDR2 ANQGSEA come from the germline V gene. In nucleotides, the CDR3 is TGCAGCGTTGTGGGAATATATGGACAGGGGGACCAAGAGACCCAGTACTTC. This codes for CSVVGIYGQGDQETQYF.

By sample fraction, this clone is medium-sized. The rearrangement links TRBV5-1 to TRBJ2-7; 9 nucleotides agree with TRBD1. The V gene end was trimmed by 4 bases and the J gene end by 7 bases; junction bases not matched to a gene: 6. Germline V CDR1 and CDR2: SGHRS, YFSETQ. The CDR3 is 13 residues long. Written as DNA, the CDR3 is TGCGCCAGCAGCATCGGGACAGGGAGAGAGCAGTACTTC. Its protein is CASSIGTGREQYF. Together with reference TRBV5-1 and TRBJ2-7, the CDR3 gives the full variable domain: KAGVTQTPRYLIKTRGQQVTLSCSPISGHRSVSWYQQTPGQGLQFLFEYFSETQRNKGNFPGRFSGRQFSNSRSEMNVSTLELGDSALYLCASSIGTGREQYFGPGTRLTVT.

Only a few counts were recorded for this clone. The chain joins TRBV27 to TRBJ1-1; maybe TRBD1 (6 bases). The ends were cut back, 4 bases at V and 0 bases at J, with 9 bases in the middle. Germline values: CDR1 MNHEY, CDR2 SMNVEV (reference sequence). The CDR3 loop spans 14 amino acids. In nucleotides, the CDR3 is TGTGCCAGCAGTTGGACAGCCATGAACACTGAAGCTTTCTTT. This translates into CASSWTAMNTEAFF.

V is TRBV14 and J is TRBJ1-2; D might be TRBD1 (6 bases). Germline lookup yields CDR1 SGHDN and CDR2 FVKESK. V was clipped by 3 bases and J by 4 bases, with 9 bases between them. The length of the CDR3 is 13 residues. In nucleotides, the CDR3 is TGTGCCAGCAGCCAGGGGACATCCTATGGCTACACCTTC. This gives the protein CASSQGTSYGYTF.

The chain joins TRBV5-6 to TRBJ1-3; D is ambiguous. There are 16 residues in the CDR3. Germline CDR1 is SGHDT and CDR2 is YYEEEE. V shed 1 base and J shed 2 bases, with 13 bases lying between them. CDR3 sequence: CASSLFSGEAGNTIYF. The CDR3 region has the DNA TGTGCCAGCAGCTTGTTTAGCGGGGAAGCTGGAAACACCATATATTTT.

This rearrangement joins TRBV27 to TRBJ2-2; D not certain. V gave up 4 bases and J gave up 5 bases, with 8 bases separating them. The CDR3 extends over 13 amino acids. Germline CDR1 reads MNHEY; CDR2 reads SMNVEV (reference sequence). The CDR3 here is CASSYSGTGELFF. DNA for the CDR3: TGTGCCAGCAGTTATTCGGGTACCGGGGAGCTGTTTTTT.

The genes are TRBV7-6 and TRBJ1-6; D is ambiguous. V was trimmed by 0 bases and J by 5 bases, leaving 8 bases between them. Per germline, CDR1 SGHVS and CDR2 FNYEAQ. CDR3 length equals 15 residues. The CDR3 is CASSLARGHNSPLHF. CDR3 nucleotides: TGTGCCAGCAGCTTAGCGCGAGGTCATAATTCACCCCTCCACTTT. Complete variable domain (other parts from reference TRBV7-6 and TRBJ1-6): GAGVSQSPRYKVTKRGQDVALRCDPISGHVSLYWYRQALGQGPEFLTYFNYEAQQDKSGLPNDRFSAERPEGSISTLTIQRTEQRDSAMYRCASSLARGHNSPLHFGNGTRLTVT.

The chain couples TRBV5-4 to TRBJ2-7, with a possible D match to TRBD1 (5 bases). The CDR3 length is 14 residues. Trimming removed 5 bases from V and 2 bases from J, with 14 bases in between. Germline lookup yields CDR1 SGHNT and CDR2 YYREEE (reference sequence). CDR3 bases: TGTGCCAGCAGTTTTGGACATGGGCCCTACGAGCAGTACTTC. The encoded protein is CASSFGHGPYEQYF.